This TCR beta chain was sequenced in a study of T cell repertoires in cytomegalovirus infection. Whole-study context: Recently identified HLA-C-restricted and well-studied HLA-B-restricted CMV epitopes were used. CMV infection plus the matching HLA type was flagged by public TCR beta signatures. Findings and limits, study-wide: Dominating the ex vivo response were TCR beta clonotypes that were CMV-specific and HLA-C-restricted. CMV carriers having the relevant HLA were flagged by cumulative public TCR beta family frequency.

MiXCR was run by TCRdb on the reads, yielding one entry per CDR3 protein. In the table there are 550,000 to 850,000 distinct CDR3 sequences, around 31% of which are singletons. Regarding this clonotype: Its antigen remains unknown.

Germline V gene lookup returns CDR1 SGHTA and CDR2 FQGNSA. Trimming stripped 5 bases from V and 1 base from J, with 14 bases between. There are 15 residues in the CDR3. Sequencing was performed on cultured PBMCs, taken from culture after CMV antigen stimulation. The V and J genes are TRBV7-2 and TRBJ1-2, with a tentative D call TRBD1 (5 bases). The clonotype comes from a human donor in good health (CMV status not recorded). Some clones in this sample may be carry-over from other donors' samples. As DNA, the CDR3 is TGTGCCAGCAGCCCCGACATGGGGGGTAACTATGGCTACACCTTC. It encodes CASSPDMGGNYGYTF.